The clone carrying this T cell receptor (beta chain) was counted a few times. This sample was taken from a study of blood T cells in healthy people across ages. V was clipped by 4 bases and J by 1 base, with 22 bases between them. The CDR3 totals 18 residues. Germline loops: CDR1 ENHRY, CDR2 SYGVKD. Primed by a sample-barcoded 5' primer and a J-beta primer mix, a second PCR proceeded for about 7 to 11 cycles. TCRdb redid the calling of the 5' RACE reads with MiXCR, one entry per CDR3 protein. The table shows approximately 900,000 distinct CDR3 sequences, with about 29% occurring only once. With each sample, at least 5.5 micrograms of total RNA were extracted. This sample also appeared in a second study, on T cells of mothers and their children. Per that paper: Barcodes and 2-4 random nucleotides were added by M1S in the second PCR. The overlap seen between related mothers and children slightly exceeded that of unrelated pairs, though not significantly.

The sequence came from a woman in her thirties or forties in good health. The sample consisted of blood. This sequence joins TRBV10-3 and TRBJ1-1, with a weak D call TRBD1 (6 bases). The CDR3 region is CAISASLGMGAGNTEAFF. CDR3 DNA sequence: TGTGCCATCAGTGCATCTCTTGGTATGGGGGCTGGGAACACTGAAGCTTTCTTT.